The clone carrying this T cell receptor (beta chain) was counted many times. This CDR3 contains 15 residues. V trimming: 3 bases; J trimming: 10 bases; junction bases outside the gene matches: 8. Specified time point: after trial treatment. Indicated treatment: LDRT plus nivolumab, ipilimumab, low-dose cyclophosphamide and aspirin (RACIN trial). The study gave donors nivolumab, ipilimumab, aspirin, low-dose cyclophosphamide and low-dose radiotherapy. All eligible patients presented with advanced solid tumors that contained no tumor-infiltrating lymphocytes. Gene-specific TRAV and TRBV primers were used for first-strand cDNA, covering alpha and beta chains. Both a constant-region primer and a V-primer adapter served to amplify TCRs across 20 to 25 PCR cycles. Amplifying the isolated mRNA was done by in vitro transcription. In TCRdb, the reads were re-called with MiXCR into one record per CDR3 protein. The table has approximately 100,000 distinct CDR3 sequences, 20% to 25% seen once.

These data come from a study of low-dose radiotherapy and immunotherapy resistance in tumors. Overall study context: Intravenous cyclophosphamide 200 mg/m2 was given every two weeks, one day before radiation and immunotherapy.

Sequences were derived from PBMCs, sampled after low-dose radiotherapy plus immunotherapy. V and J are TRBV12-3 or TRBV12-4 and TRBJ1-6; the match to TRBD1 covers 8 bases. The clonotype originates from a male donor with prostate cancer. CDR3: CASSFAGTGGSPLHF. Here the CDR3 DNA reads TGTGCCAGCAGTTTTGCTGGAACAGGGGGATCACCCCTCCACTTT.